This is a list of T cell receptor beta chains from one sample in a study of early T cells in non-severe SARS-CoV-2 infection. TCRdb ran MiXCR on the 5' RACE reads and lists one entry per CDR3 protein. The data show 25,000 to 30,000 distinct CDR3 sequences, approximately 4.8% seen once. The sample was whole blood. Receptors originate from an adult who was a healthcare worker with PCR-confirmed SARS-CoV-2 infection or an uninfected control (not recorded which). Each CDR3 is given with its conserved first and last residue. The D gene is left open where the match is weak. Clone size appears in some rows only: once, few, many, or a class for an expanded clone.

>.|TRBD2|TRBJ2-7|TRBV7-9
TGTGCCAGCAGCCCTGGACTAGCGGGGACCTACGAGCAGTACTTC
CASSPGLAGTYEQYF
>many|.|TRBJ1-4|TRBV6-6
TGTGCCAGCAGTTACAATGAAAAACTGTTTTTT
CASSYNEKLFF
>many|.|TRBJ1-5|TRBV30
TGTGCCTGGAGAATAAATCAGCCCCAGCATTTT
CAWRINQPQHF
>many|TRBD1|TRBJ1-5|TRBV7-8
TGTGCCAGCAGCTTACAGGGACAGGTTAATCAGCCCCAGCATTTT
CASSLQGQVNQPQHF
>few|TRBD1|TRBJ2-7|TRBV29-1
TGCAGCGCACGGGACAGGGCCTACGAGCAGTACTTC
CSARDRAYEQYF
>many|.|TRBJ2-3|TRBV11-2
TGTGCCAGCAGTCGCTCACTTGGGGATACGCAGTATTTT
CASSRSLGDTQYF
>.|.|TRBJ1-2|TRBV6-5
TGTGCCAGCAGCCTACGAGGTGGGGGGACCGCCTATGGCTACACCTTC
CASSLRGGGTAYGYTF
>.|TRBD2|TRBJ2-3|TRBV7-2
TGTGCCAGCAGTTCCTTTCCTCGCGGGAGGGCGATAGCGCAGTATTTT
CASSSFPRGRAIAQYF
>many|.|TRBJ1-1|TRBV7-2
TGTGCCAGCAGCAGGGACCGTCCTGTGAACACTGAAGCTTTCTTT
CASSRDRPVNTEAFF
>many|.|TRBJ1-2|TRBV7-9
TGTGCCAGCAGCTCGACCCTCGTGGGGGACCTCTATGGCTACACCTTC
CASSSTLVGDLYGYTF